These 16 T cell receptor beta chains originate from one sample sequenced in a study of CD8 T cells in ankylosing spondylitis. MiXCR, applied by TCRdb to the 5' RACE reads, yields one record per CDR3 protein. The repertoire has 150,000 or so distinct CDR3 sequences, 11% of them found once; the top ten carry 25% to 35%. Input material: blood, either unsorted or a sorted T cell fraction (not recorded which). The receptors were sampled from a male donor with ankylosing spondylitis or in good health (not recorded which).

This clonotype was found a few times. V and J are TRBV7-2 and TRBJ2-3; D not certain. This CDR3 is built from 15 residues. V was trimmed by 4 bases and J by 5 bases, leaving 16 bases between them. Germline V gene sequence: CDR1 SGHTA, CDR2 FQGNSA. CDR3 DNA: TGTGCCAGCAGCTCACGGACCTTCCGACGAGATACGCAGTATTTT. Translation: CASSSRTFRRDTQYF.

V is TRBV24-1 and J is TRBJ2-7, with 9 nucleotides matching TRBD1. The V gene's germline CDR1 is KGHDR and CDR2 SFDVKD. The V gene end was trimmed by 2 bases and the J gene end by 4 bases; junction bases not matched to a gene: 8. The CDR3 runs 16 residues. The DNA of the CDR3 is TGTGCCACCAGTGATTCCGGGACAGGGTCCCTGTACGAGCAGTACTTC. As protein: CATSDSGTGSLYEQYF.

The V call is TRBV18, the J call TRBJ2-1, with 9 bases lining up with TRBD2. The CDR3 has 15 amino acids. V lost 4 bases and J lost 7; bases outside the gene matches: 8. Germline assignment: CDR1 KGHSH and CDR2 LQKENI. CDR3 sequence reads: CASSLYSGGSNEQFF. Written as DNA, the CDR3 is TGTGCCAGCTCACTTTATAGCGGGGGTTCGAATGAGCAGTTCTTC.

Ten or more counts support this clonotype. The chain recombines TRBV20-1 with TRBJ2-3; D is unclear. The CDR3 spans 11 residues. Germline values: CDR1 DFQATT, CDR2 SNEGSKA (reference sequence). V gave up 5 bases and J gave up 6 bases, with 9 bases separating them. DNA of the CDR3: TGCAGTGCTGGGGTGGGGGATACGCAGTATTTT. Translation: CSAGVGDTQYF.

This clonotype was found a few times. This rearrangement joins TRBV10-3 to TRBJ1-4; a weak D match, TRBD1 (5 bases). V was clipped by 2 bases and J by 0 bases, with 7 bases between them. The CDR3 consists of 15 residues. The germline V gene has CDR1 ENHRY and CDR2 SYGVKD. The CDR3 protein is CAISEAGSTNEKLFF. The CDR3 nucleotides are TGTGCCATCAGTGAGGCAGGGTCAACTAATGAAAAACTGTTTTTT.

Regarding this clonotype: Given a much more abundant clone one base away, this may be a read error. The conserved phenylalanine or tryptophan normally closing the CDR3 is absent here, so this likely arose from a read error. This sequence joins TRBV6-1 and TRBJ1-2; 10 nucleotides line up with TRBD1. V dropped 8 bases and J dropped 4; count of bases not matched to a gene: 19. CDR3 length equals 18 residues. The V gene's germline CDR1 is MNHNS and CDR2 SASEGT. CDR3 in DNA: TGTGCCAGCCGGAATGGGGGGACAGGGGCCCTGTCAGTCTATGGCTACACCCTC. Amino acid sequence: CASRNGGTGALSVYGYTL.

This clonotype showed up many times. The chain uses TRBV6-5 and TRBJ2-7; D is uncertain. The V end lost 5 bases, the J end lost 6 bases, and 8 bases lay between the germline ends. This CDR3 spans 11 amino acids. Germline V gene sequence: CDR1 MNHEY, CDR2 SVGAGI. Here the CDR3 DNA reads TGTGCCAGCAGTAACGAGCGCGAGCAGTACTTC. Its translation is CASSNEREQYF.

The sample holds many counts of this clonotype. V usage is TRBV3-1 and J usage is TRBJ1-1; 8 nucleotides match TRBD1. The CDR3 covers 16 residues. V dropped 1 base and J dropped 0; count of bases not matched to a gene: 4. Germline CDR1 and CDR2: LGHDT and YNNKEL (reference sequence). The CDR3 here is CASSQARQGMNTEAFF. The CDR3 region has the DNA TGTGCCAGCAGCCAAGCCCGACAGGGGATGAACACTGAAGCTTTCTTT. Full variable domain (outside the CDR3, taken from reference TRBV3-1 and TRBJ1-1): DTAVSQTPKYLVTQMGNDKSIKCEQNLGHDTMYWYKQDSKKFLKIMFSYNNKELIINETVPNRFSPKSPDKAHLNLHINSLELGDSAVYFCASSQARQGMNTEAFFGQGTRLTVV.

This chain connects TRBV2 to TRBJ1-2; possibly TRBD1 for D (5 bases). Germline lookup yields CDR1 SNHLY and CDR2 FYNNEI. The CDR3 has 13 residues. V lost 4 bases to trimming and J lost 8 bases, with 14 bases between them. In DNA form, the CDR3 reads TGTGCCAGCAGTGTCAGAGGGGTCGTAGGCTACACCTTC. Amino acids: CASSVRGVVGYTF.

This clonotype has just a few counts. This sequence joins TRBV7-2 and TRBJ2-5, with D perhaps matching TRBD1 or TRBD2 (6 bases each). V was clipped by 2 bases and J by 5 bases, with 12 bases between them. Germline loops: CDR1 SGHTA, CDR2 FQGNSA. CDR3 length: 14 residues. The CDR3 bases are TGTGCCAGCAGCTTATTGGGGGGCGGGGAGACCCAGTACTTC. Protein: CASSLLGGGETQYF.

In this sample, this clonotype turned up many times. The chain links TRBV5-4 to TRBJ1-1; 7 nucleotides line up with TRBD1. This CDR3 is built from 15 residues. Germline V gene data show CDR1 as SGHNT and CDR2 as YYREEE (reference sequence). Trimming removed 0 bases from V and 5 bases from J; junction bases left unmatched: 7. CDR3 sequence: CASSLGRQGGTEAFF. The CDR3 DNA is TGTGCCAGCAGCTTGGGGCGGCAGGGGGGGACTGAAGCTTTCTTT. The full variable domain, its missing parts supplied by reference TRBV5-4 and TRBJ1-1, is ETGVTQSPTHLIKTRGQQVTLRCSSQSGHNTVSWYQQALGQGPQFIFQYYREEENGRGNFPPRFSGLQFPNYSSELNVNALELDDSALYLCASSLGRQGGTEAFFGQGTRLTVV.

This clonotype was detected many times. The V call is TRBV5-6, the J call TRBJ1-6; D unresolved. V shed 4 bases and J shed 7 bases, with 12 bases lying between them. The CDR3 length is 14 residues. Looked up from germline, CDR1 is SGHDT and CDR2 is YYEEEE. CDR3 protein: CASSLWTVNSPLHF. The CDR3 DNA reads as TGTGCCAGCAGCCTTTGGACGGTGAATTCACCCCTCCACTTT.

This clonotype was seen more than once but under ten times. The CDR3 region is CASSYSGGTYEQYF. CDR3 bases: TGTGCCAGCAGTTACTCGGGCGGGACCTACGAGCAGTACTTC. The chain couples TRBV6-5 to TRBJ2-7, with TRBD2 as a possible D gene (6 bases). Germline V gene lookup returns CDR1 MNHEY and CDR2 SVGAGI. The CDR3 is made up of 14 amino acids. With 0 bases removed from V and 2 bases from J, the gap between germline ends came to 8 bases.

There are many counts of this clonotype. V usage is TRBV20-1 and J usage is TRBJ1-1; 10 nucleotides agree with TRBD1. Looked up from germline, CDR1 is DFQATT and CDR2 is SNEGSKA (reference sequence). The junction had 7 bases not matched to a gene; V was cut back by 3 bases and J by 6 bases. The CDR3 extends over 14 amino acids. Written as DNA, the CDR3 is TGCAGTGCTAGGGCTGGGACAGGGGATCCTGAAGCTTTCTTT. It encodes CSARAGTGDPEAFF.

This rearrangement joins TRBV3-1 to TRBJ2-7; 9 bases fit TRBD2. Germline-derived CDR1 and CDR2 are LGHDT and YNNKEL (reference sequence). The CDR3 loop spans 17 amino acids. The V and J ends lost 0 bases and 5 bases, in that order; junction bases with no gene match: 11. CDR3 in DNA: TGTGCCAGCAGCCAAGAGATTCGAGGCGGGGGGGTTAACGAGCAGTACTTC. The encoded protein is CASSQEIRGGGVNEQYF.

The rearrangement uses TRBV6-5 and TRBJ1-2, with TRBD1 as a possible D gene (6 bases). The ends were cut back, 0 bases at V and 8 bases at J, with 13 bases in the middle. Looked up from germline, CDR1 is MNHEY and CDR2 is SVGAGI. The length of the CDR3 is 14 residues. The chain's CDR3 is CASSYSGGPNGYTF. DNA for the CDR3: TGTGCCAGCAGTTACTCGGGGGGGCCCAACGGCTACACCTTC.